The rows below give T cell receptor beta chains drawn from one sample of a study of cytomegalovirus exposure and HLA in healthy donors. The protocol was immunoSEQ multiplex PCR, while the TCRdb copy is restricted to in-frame clones and leaves out a portion. The sample consists of roughly 140,000 clones, 76% of them appearing once. What was sequenced was PBMCs. The receptor set was obtained from a man younger than 35 in good health and CMV-seronegative. Both conserved end residues are part of each CDR3. The D gene is left open where the match is weak. Clone size is not always given. Where it is, it says once, few, many or a class for expanded clones.

>TRBJ2-7|few|TRBD2|TRBV27
TGTGCCAGCAGTTTATTTAAGGCCGGCGGGAGGGCCTACGAGCAGTACTTC
CASSLFKAGGRAYEQYF
>TRBJ1-3|.|.|TRBV9
TGTGCCAGCAGAGCGGTACCTGGAAACACCATATATTTT
CASRAVPGNTIYF
>TRBJ2-2|.|TRBD2|TRBV27
TGTGCCAGCGGCTTAGCGGGAGGCTATACGAACACCGGGGAGCTGTTTTTT
CASGLAGGYTNTGELFF
>TRBJ1-6|once|TRBD1|TRBV9
TGTGCCAGCAGCGTTGGACAGGGGGTGAATTCACCCCTCCACTTT
CASSVGQGVNSPLHF
>TRBJ2-1|.|TRBD1|TRBV5-8
TGTGCCAGCAGCAGCGGACAGGGAGGCTCCTACAATGAGCAGTTCTTC
CASSSGQGGSYNEQFF
>TRBJ2-1|.|.|TRBV9
TGTGCCAGCAGCGCCCGGGGGACCGCCTGGAGCTCCTACAATGAGCAGTTCTTC
CASSARGTAWSSYNEQFF
>TRBJ1-1|once|.|TRBV4-1
TGCGCCAGCAGCCAAGATCTGGGGCTGCCGAACACTGAAGCTTTCTTT
CASSQDLGLPNTEAFF
>TRBJ1-5|.|TRBD1|TRBV5-6
TGTGCCAGCAGCAGGACAGGGGACGTTAGCAATCAGCCCCAGCATTTT
CASSRTGDVSNQPQHF
>TRBJ2-3|.|TRBD2|TRBV29-1
TGCAGCGTTGAAGGGCCAGGCGGGAGGGGCACAGATACGCAGTATTTT
CSVEGPGGRGTDTQYF
>TRBJ1-6|.|.|TRBV6-1
TGTGCCAGCAGTGAAGCGGCAGAAAATTCACCCCTCCACTTT
CASSEAAENSPLHF
>TRBJ1-1|.|.|TRBV4-1
TGCGCCAGCAGCCACACTTGGAGGGATAGGGACACTGAAGCTTTCTTT
CASSHTWRDRDTEAFF
>TRBJ1-4|.|TRBD1|TRBV6-5
TGTGCCAGCAGTGGGACAGGGGACGAAAAACTGTTTTTT
CASSGTGDEKLFF
>TRBJ2-5|.|TRBD2|TRBV5-4
TGTGCCAGCGCCCGGACTAGCGGGGTTGAGACCCAGTACTTC
CASARTSGVETQYF
>TRBJ2-1|.|TRBD1|TRBV6-1
TGTGCCAGCAGTTTTCGGACAGGGGGCGGTGAGCAGTTCTTC
CASSFRTGGGEQFF
>TRBJ1-2|.|TRBD1|TRBV7-9
TGTGCCAGCAGCTTAGCGTTGGACAGGGCGTATGGCTACACCTTC
CASSLALDRAYGYTF
>TRBJ2-5|.|TRBD2|TRBV2
TGTGCCAGCAGAAGTTATAGCGGGGGGACGGAGACCCAGTACTTC
CASRSYSGGTETQYF
>TRBJ2-7|few|.|TRBV4-2
TGTGCCAGCAGCCAAGATCTAACCTACGAGCAGTACTTC
CASSQDLTYEQYF
>TRBJ2-1|.|.|TRBV27
TGTGCCAGCAGTTTATCTGTTAGCTCCTACAATGAGCAGTTCTTC
CASSLSVSSYNEQFF
>TRBJ1-1|.|TRBD1|TRBV19
TGTGCCAGTAGCCGGGACAGGGGATTTGACACTGAAGCTTTCTTT
CASSRDRGFDTEAFF
>TRBJ2-7|.|TRBD1|TRBV7-9
TGTGCCAGCAGCGACGGGACAGGGGATTTCTACGAGCAGTACTTC
CASSDGTGDFYEQYF
>TRBJ2-4|.|.|TRBV30
TGTGCCTGGAGCAGCGTGAAAAACATTCAGTACTTC
CAWSSVKNIQYF
>TRBJ2-2|medium-sized|TRBD1|TRBV2
TGTGCCAGCAGTGGAACAGGGGGTGAATTCGACGGGGAGCTGTTTTTT
CASSGTGGEFDGELFF
>TRBJ1-5|.|TRBD1|TRBV19
TGTGCCGTTTCCGACAGGGCCTCATATAGCAATCAGCCCCAGCATTTT
CAVSDRASYSNQPQHF
>TRBJ1-2|.|TRBD1|TRBV2
TGTGCCAGCATTCGGGACAGAACATCGGGCTATGGCTACACCTTC
CASIRDRTSGYGYTF
>TRBJ2-7|.|TRBD1|TRBV6-1
TGTGCCAGCAGTGATGGGGACAGCCTAACCTACGAGCAGTACTTC
CASSDGDSLTYEQYF
>TRBJ2-1|.|TRBD2|TRBV18
TGTGCCAGCTCGATTCCGGGACTAGCCAACAATGAGCAGTTCTTC
CASSIPGLANNEQFF
>TRBJ1-2|.|.|TRBV30
TGTGCCTGGACGCAGGGGAGCCCGTTGCTCTATGGCTACACCTTC
CAWTQGSPLLYGYTF
>TRBJ2-5|.|.|TRBV19
TGTGCCAGTACCGCGCACGAGACCCAGTACTTC
CASTAHETQYF
>TRBJ2-1|.|.|TRBV11-2
TGTGCCAGCAGCTTCGGCGGGGGCCGCTCCTACAATGAGCAGTTCTTC
CASSFGGGRSYNEQFF
>TRBJ1-2|.|TRBD1|TRBV9
TGTGCCAGCAGCGTAGGGGCAGGGGGCGTTTATGACGGCTATGGCTACACCTTC
CASSVGAGGVYDGYGYTF
>TRBJ2-3|.|.|TRBV10-1
TGCGCCAGCAGTGAGAGTAACAGCTTCCCAGATACGCAGTATTTT
CASSESNSFPDTQYF
>TRBJ2-3|.|.|TRBV6-5
TGTGCCAGCCGTAGCACAGATACGCAGTATTTT
CASRSTDTQYF
>TRBJ2-7|.|.|TRBV9
TGTGCCAGCAGCTTGAGTTGGGGGCGCGGCCACGAGCAGTACTTC
CASSLSWGRGHEQYF
>TRBJ1-1|.|.|TRBV6-6
TGTGCCAGCAGTTACCTCCCACAGGGAATGAACACTGAAGCTTTCTTT
CASSYLPQGMNTEAFF
>TRBJ2-7|.|.|TRBV6-6
TGTGCCAGCAGTTGGGACTTGAGCTCCTACGAGCAGTACTTC
CASSWDLSSYEQYF
>TRBJ2-7|.|TRBD1|TRBV14
TGTGCCACGGCACCAGGGGGCTTTTCCTACGAGCAGTACTTC
CATAPGGFSYEQYF
>TRBJ2-7|.|.|TRBV6-1
TGTGCCACGCGGCCGACGGATACCTACGAGCAGTACTTC
CATRPTDTYEQYF